This entry lists 19 T cell receptor beta chains sequenced from one sample in a study of T cells in Graves' hyperthyroidism and ophthalmopathy. Amplification yielded TCR beta CDR3 regions, with RNA transcripts as the source. HTBI primers drove first-round RT-PCR of the TCR CDR3. One entry per CDR3 protein results from TCRdb running MiXCR on the multiplex PCR reads. The table records fewer than 450,000 distinct CDR3 sequences, about 18% of them present only once. Material: blood. Receptor source: a young woman with Graves' hyperthyroidism that later progressed to Graves' ophthalmopathy.

This clonotype showed up just a few times. The V and J genes are TRBV5-6 and TRBJ1-2; D call uncertain. V gave up 2 bases and J gave up 6 bases, with 11 bases separating them. This CDR3 has 13 residues. Germline loops: CDR1 SGHDT, CDR2 YYEEEE. The DNA of the CDR3 is TGTGCCAGCAGCTTAGGAGGGATTGATGGCTACACCTTC. Amino acids: CASSLGGIDGYTF.

The V and J genes are TRBV6-9 and TRBJ1-5; D is unclear. Germline loops: CDR1 MNHGY, CDR2 SVAAGI. With 5 bases removed from V and 3 bases from J, the gap between germline ends came to 5 bases. The CDR3 has 12 residues. For the CDR3, the DNA is TGTGCCAGCAGTCAGTTCAATCAGCCCCAGCATTTT. Translation gives CASSQFNQPQHF.

This clonotype was counted at least ten times. The chain has TRBV28 and TRBJ2-4, with D unclear. This CDR3 spans 17 amino acids. Germline CDR1 reads MDHEN; CDR2 reads SYDVKM. With 6 bases removed from V and 0 bases from J, the gap between germline ends came to 18 bases. The CDR3 protein is CASSERTAALAKNIQYF. CDR3 DNA: TGTGCCAGCAGCGAGAGGACCGCAGCGTTAGCCAAAAACATTCAGTACTTC. The whole variable domain, filled in from reference TRBV28 and TRBJ2-4, reads DVKVTQSSRYLVKRTGEKVFLECVQDMDHENMFWYRQDPGLGLRLIYFSYDVKMKEKGDIPEGYSVSREKKERFSLILESASTNQTSMYLCASSERTAALAKNIQYFGAGTRLSVL.

Comments on this clonotype: This may come from a read error, since a much larger clone is one base off. The rearrangement links TRBV19 to TRBJ2-5; no reliable D call. CDR3 length: 11 residues. CDR1 is LNHDA, CDR2 SQIVND, per germline (reference sequence). V was shortened by 9 bases and J by 6 bases, with 11 bases between the two germline ends. The CDR3 coding sequence is TGTGCCAGCGCCTCTCAAAAGACCCAGTACTTC. Amino acids: CASASQKTQYF.

This clonotype was counted ten times or more. V is TRBV20-1 and J is TRBJ2-2; TRBD2 is a possible D gene (6 bases). This CDR3 is 15 amino acids long. The germline V gene encodes CDR1 DFQATT and CDR2 SNEGSKA (reference sequence). The V end was cut by 3 bases, the J end by 6 bases, with 17 bases between. The DNA of the CDR3 is TGCAGTGCTAGGAAGGACGGGAGTTCGGCCGGGGAGCTGTTTTTT. It codes for CSARKDGSSAGELFF.

At least ten counts were recorded for this clonotype. The rearrangement joins TRBV11-1 to TRBJ2-2; a weak D match, TRBD1 (6 bases). Germline loops: CDR1 SGHAT, CDR2 FQDESV (reference sequence). Trimming shortened V by 5 bases and J by 1 base, and 8 bases separated the two germline ends. This CDR3 spans 14 amino acids. CDR3 protein: CASSGTRNTGELFF. CDR3 DNA sequence: TGTGCCAGCAGCGGGACACGGAACACCGGGGAGCTGTTTTTT.

The V and J genes are TRBV7-9 and TRBJ1-1; tentatively, D is TRBD1 (5 bases). The CDR3 has 13 residues. V was shortened by 1 base and J by 8 bases, with 11 bases between the two germline ends. CDR1 is SEHNR, CDR2 FQNEAQ, per germline (reference sequence). CDR3 DNA sequence: TGTGCCAGCAGCTTAGTTGAGGGGTCGGAAGCTTTCTTT. This sequence encodes CASSLVEGSEAFF.

V and J are TRBV29-1 and TRBJ2-7; TRBD1 aligns across 10 bases. This CDR3 comprises 17 residues. Germline CDR1 and CDR2: SQVTM and ANQGSEA. V lost 6 bases and J lost 2; bases outside the gene matches: 16. The CDR3 reads CSVTSPGQGTRTYEQYF. In DNA, the CDR3 is TGCAGCGTGACAAGCCCGGGACAGGGGACCCGTACCTACGAGCAGTACTTC.

The V and J genes are TRBV12-3 or TRBV12-4 and TRBJ2-1, with 9 bases fitting TRBD1. The CDR3 contains 14 residues. With 5 bases clipped from V and 9 bases from J, the junction kept 8 bases outside the gene matches. The CDR3 region has the DNA TGTGCCAGCAGTCCCGGGACAGGGTGGGTTGAGCAGTTCTTC. This sequence encodes CASSPGTGWVEQFF.

J is TRBJ2-4 and V is TRBV7-9; tentatively, D is TRBD1 or TRBD2 (5 bases each). Trimming pared 5 bases from V and 0 bases from J, leaving 14 bases between. This CDR3 region has 16 residues. The germline V gene encodes CDR1 SEHNR and CDR2 FQNEAQ (reference sequence). The CDR3 region has the DNA TGTGCCAGCAGCCAAGACCTAGGGACAGCCAAAAACATTCAGTACTTC. Translated: CASSQDLGTAKNIQYF.

V usage is TRBV29-1 and J usage is TRBJ1-1; D is perhaps TRBD1 (6 bases). The CDR3 extends over 14 amino acids. CDR1 and CDR2 (germline): SQVTM, ANQGSEA. V lost 6 bases, J lost 1 base, and 15 bases lay in between. The CDR3 DNA reads as TGCAGCGTCAAGAGGGGGAGTTCGAACACTGAAGCTTTCTTT. It is translated as CSVKRGSSNTEAFF. The variable domain in full, with the rest retrieved from reference TRBV29-1 and TRBJ1-1, is SAVISQKPSRDICQRGTSLTIQCQVDSQVTMMFWYRQQPGQSLTLIATANQGSEATYESGFVIDKFPISRPNLTFSTLTVSNMSPEDSSIYLCSVKRGSSNTEAFFGQGTRLTVV.

This clonotype came up many times. The chain joins TRBV2 to TRBJ2-7; TRBD1 or TRBD2 may be the D gene (5 bases each). V lost 3 bases, J lost 9 bases, and 9 bases lay in between. The length of the CDR3 is 11 residues. Germline V CDR1 and CDR2: SNHLY, FYNNEI. Here the CDR3 reads CASSERGAQYF. The CDR3 DNA reads TGTGCCAGCAGTGAGCGAGGGGCGCAGTACTTC.

This clonotype was observed many times. This chain joins TRBV9 and TRBJ2-1, with 8 bases that match TRBD2. The CDR3 totals 14 residues. Trimming cost V 0 bases and J 7 bases; bases outside gene matches: 3. CDR1 is SGDLS, CDR2 YYNGEE, per germline. CDR3 in amino acids: CASSVAGGQNEQFF. The CDR3 nucleotides are TGTGCCAGCAGCGTAGCGGGGGGGCAGAATGAGCAGTTCTTC.

The chain has TRBV25-1 and TRBJ1-1, with D tentatively TRBD1 (5 bases). This CDR3 comprises 13 residues. Germline V gene data show CDR1 as MGHDK and CDR2 as SYGVNS. V shed 5 bases and J shed 5 bases, with 12 bases lying between them. In DNA, the CDR3 is TGTGCCAGCAGTAACAGGAGAGGGACTGAAGCTTTCTTT. Translated, it gives CASSNRRGTEAFF.

This clonotype was seen only once. The chain carries TRBV2 and TRBJ2-7; 10 nucleotides line up with TRBD2. V trimming: 6 bases; J trimming: 4 bases; junction bases outside the gene matches: 9. Germline CDR1 SNHLY, CDR2 FYNNEI. The CDR3 extends over 15 amino acids. This CDR3 is CASSGLAGDGYEQYF. The CDR3 DNA follows: TGTGCCAGCAGCGGCCTAGCGGGAGACGGGTACGAGCAGTACTTC.

This clonotype was counted ten times or more. The chain uses TRBV28 and TRBJ2-1; D call uncertain. Germline V gives CDR1 MDHEN, CDR2 SYDVKM. V lost 2 bases and J lost 2, with 4 bases in between. This CDR3 region has 13 residues. Here the CDR3 DNA reads TGTGCCAGCAGTTTAGGACCCTACAATGAGCAGTTCTTC. Encoded protein: CASSLGPYNEQFF.

This clonotype appeared many times. The chain has TRBV19 and TRBJ1-1; D might be TRBD1 (5 bases). Germline CDR1 reads LNHDA; CDR2 reads SQIVND (reference sequence). Between the trimmed V and J ends, which lost 3 bases and 4 bases, there was a span of 15 bases. The CDR3 spans 15 residues. CDR3 sequence (DNA): TGTGCCAGTAGTATTGGGCAGGGAGCGATCACTGAAGCTTTCTTT. This translates into CASSIGQGAITEAFF.

This clonotype was counted between two and nine times. The chain joins TRBV20-1 to TRBJ2-1; D uncertain. This CDR3 is 15 amino acids long. Per the germline V gene, CDR1 is DFQATT and CDR2 is SNEGSKA (reference sequence). V was clipped by 5 bases and J by 0 bases, with 14 bases between them. CDR3 residues: CSAYDIRSSYNEQFF. The CDR3 nucleotides are TGCAGTGCTTATGACATCAGGAGCTCCTACAATGAGCAGTTCTTC.

This clonotype was picked up many times. The CDR3 DNA reads TGTGCCTGGAGTGGGGTGGGTGAAGCTTTCTTT. The encoded protein is CAWSGVGEAFF. This chain joins TRBV30 and TRBJ1-1; D unresolved. V was pared by 1 base and J by 7 bases, with 7 bases between. Germline CDR1 and CDR2: GTSNPN and SVGIG (reference sequence). The CDR3 has 11 amino acids.